These T cell receptor beta chains were read from a single sample in a study of blood T cell repertoires in COVID-19. Some clones are missing from TCRdb's copy, which holds only in-frame ones; the method was immunoSEQ multiplex PCR. The table has 100,000 to 150,000 clones, about four fifths seen once; the top ten hold 17%. The sample consisted of peripheral blood. The receptor set was obtained from a man younger than 40 with COVID-19, enrolled during active disease. CDR3s include the opening cysteine and the closing phenylalanine or tryptophan. The order of the fields is clone size, J gene, V gene, D gene, CDR3 protein, CDR3 DNA. The D gene is left open where the match is weak. Size is omitted from some rows. Given values are once, few, many or a class for expanded clones.

. | TRBJ1-2 | TRBV4-1 | . | CASSDRQSSNYGYTF | TGCGCCAGCAGCGATCGACAGTCATCTAACTATGGCTACACCTTC
. | TRBJ1-2 | TRBV6-2/TRBV6-3 | TRBD1 | CASSYPGQKNYGYTF | TGTGCCAGCAGTTACCCGGGACAGAAGAACTATGGCTACACCTTC
. | TRBJ2-7 | TRBV19 | TRBD1 | CASRGQDYEQYF | TGTGCCAGCCGGGGACAGGATTATGAGCAGTACTTC
. | TRBJ1-1 | TRBV11-3 | . | CASSLDQTEAFF | TGTGCCAGCAGCTTAGATCAGACTGAAGCTTTCTTT
. | TRBJ2-1 | TRBV6-2/TRBV6-3 | TRBD2 | CASSSLAGGINEQFF | TGTGCCAGCAGCTCGCTAGCGGGAGGTATAAATGAGCAGTTCTTC
. | TRBJ1-5 | TRBV25-1 | . | CASSDYRENQPQHF | TGTGCCAGCAGTGACTACAGGGAAAATCAGCCCCAGCATTTT
. | TRBJ2-5 | TRBV7-3 | . | CASSIGLQETQYF | TGTGCCAGCAGTATAGGACTGCAAGAGACCCAGTACTTC
. | TRBJ2-7 | TRBV30 | . | CAWTGLFSYEQYF | TGTGCCTGGACAGGGTTATTTTCCTACGAGCAGTACTTC
. | TRBJ1-5 | TRBV19 | . | CASNGEASRSGNQPQHF | TGTGCCAGTAACGGTGAAGCGTCTCGGAGCGGCAATCAGCCCCAGCATTTT
once | TRBJ2-2 | TRBV4-1 | TRBD1 | CASSHDRDRANTGELFF | TGCGCCAGCAGCCACGACCGGGACAGGGCGAACACCGGGGAGCTGTTTTTT
. | TRBJ2-3 | TRBV11-3 | . | CASRYSFDREADTQYF | TGTGCCAGCAGATATAGCTTTGACAGGGAGGCAGATACGCAGTATTTT
few | TRBJ2-2 | TRBV5-1 | TRBD1 | CASSLGQPGGELFF | TGCGCCAGCAGTTTGGGACAGCCTGGCGGGGAGCTGTTTTTT
. | TRBJ2-3 | TRBV12-1 | . | CASRGRELADTQYF | TGTGCCAGCAGGGGGCGTGAATTGGCAGATACGCAGTATTTT
. | TRBJ2-2 | TRBV27 | TRBD1 | CASSSLRRTGTGELFF | TGTGCCAGCAGCTCTCTTAGGAGGACAGGGACCGGGGAGCTGTTTTTT
few | TRBJ2-7 | TRBV28 | TRBD1 | CASRGQSSYEQYF | TGTGCCAGCAGGGGACAGAGCTCCTACGAGCAGTACTTC
. | TRBJ2-2 | TRBV11-2 | TRBD1 | CASSSGTGGARALGELFF | TGTGCCAGCAGCTCAGGGACAGGAGGGGCTAGGGCCTTGGGGGAGCTGTTTTTT
. | TRBJ2-5 | TRBV30 | . | CAWSLDSQETQYF | TGTGCCTGGAGTCTCGACAGTCAAGAGACCCAGTACTTC
few | TRBJ1-5 | TRBV18 | . | CASSPLAGFDQPQHF | TGTGCCAGCTCACCATTGGCAGGGTTTGATCAGCCCCAGCATTTT
. | TRBJ2-7 | TRBV5-1 | TRBD2 | CASSLQPSGGPYEQYF | TGCGCCAGCAGCTTACAGCCTAGCGGGGGGCCCTACGAGCAGTACTTC
once | TRBJ1-4 | TRBV28 | . | CASSSPLLQANNEKLFF | TGTGCCAGCAGTTCACCGCTACTCCAGGCGAATAATGAAAAACTGTTTTTT
. | TRBJ2-5 | TRBV5-6 | . | CASSLGAFQETQYF | TGTGCCAGCAGCTTAGGGGCCTTCCAAGAGACCCAGTACTTC
. | TRBJ2-2 | TRBV9 | . | CASPLVGGGERRSTGELFF | TGTGCCAGCCCCTTAGTGGGGGGGGGCGAACGCCGATCTACCGGGGAGCTGTTTTTT
. | TRBJ1-5 | TRBV28 | . | CASTIFGGRSNQPQHF | TGTGCCAGCACAATATTCGGGGGAAGGAGCAATCAGCCCCAGCATTTT
. | TRBJ2-7 | TRBV6-5 | TRBD2 | CASSGTSGGALEQYF | TGTGCCAGCAGCGGGACTAGCGGGGGGGCCCTCGAGCAGTACTTC
. | TRBJ2-5 | TRBV14 | TRBD1 | CASSQEDRGLETQYF | TGTGCCAGCAGCCAAGAGGACAGGGGGCTTGAGACCCAGTACTTC
few | TRBJ1-4 | TRBV4-3 | . | CASSQGQGKEKLFF | TGCGCCAGCAGCCAAGGTCAGGGGAAGGAAAAACTGTTTTTT
. | TRBJ2-7 | TRBV7-2 | TRBD2 | CASSLVESGGEGEQYF | TGTGCCAGCAGCTTAGTGGAGAGTGGGGGGGAAGGCGAGCAGTACTTC
. | TRBJ2-1 | TRBV9 | . | CASSGQGTEQFF | TGTGCCAGCAGCGGTCAGGGGACTGAGCAGTTCTTC
many | TRBJ1-1 | TRBV18 | TRBD1 | CASSTRTGNTEAFF | TGTGCCAGCTCAACCCGGACAGGGAACACTGAAGCTTTCTTT
. | TRBJ2-1 | TRBV24-1 | . | CATSDSHKDGSSYNEQFF | TGTGCCACCAGTGATTCTCATAAAGACGGGAGCTCCTACAATGAGCAGTTCTTC
once | TRBJ1-2 | TRBV18 | . | CASSPQTRSSDYGYTF | TGTGCCAGCTCACCACAGACACGTAGTAGCGACTATGGCTACACCTTC
once | TRBJ2-1 | TRBV28 | TRBD1 | CASSRDTGGFNEQFF | TGTGCCAGCAGTAGGGACACAGGGGGATTCAATGAGCAGTTCTTC
. | TRBJ1-4 | TRBV28 | TRBD1 | CASRTPGQGNEKLFF | TGTGCCAGCAGGACCCCGGGACAGGGCAATGAAAAACTGTTTTTT
. | TRBJ1-1 | TRBV19 | TRBD1 | CASSIGQVIMNTEAFF | TGTGCCAGTAGTATCGGACAGGTCATTATGAACACTGAAGCTTTCTTT
few | TRBJ2-7 | TRBV4-1 | . | CASSQYPGTREQYF | TGCGCCAGCAGCCAATACCCGGGTACACGTGAGCAGTACTTC
. | TRBJ1-6 | TRBV28 | . | CASSLARGDQNSPLHF | TGTGCCAGCAGCCTAGCCCGGGGGGACCAGAATTCACCCCTCCACTTT
. | TRBJ2-3 | TRBV7-9 | TRBD1 | CASSIRGLSDTQYF | TGTGCCAGCAGCATCAGGGGGCTCTCAGATACGCAGTATTTT
. | TRBJ1-4 | TRBV6-1 | . | CASSETGGRNEKLFF | TGTGCCAGCAGTGAAACGGGGGGTAGGAATGAAAAACTGTTTTTT
. | TRBJ2-7 | TRBV5-4 | TRBD1 | CASSLDRGYEQYF | TGTGCCAGCAGCTTGGACAGGGGGTACGAGCAGTACTTC
. | TRBJ2-3 | TRBV9 | . | CASSMSGPLTDTQYF | TGTGCCAGCAGCATGAGCGGGCCCCTCACAGATACGCAGTATTTT
. | TRBJ1-6 | TRBV11-3 | TRBD1 | CASSSRDRVNSPLHF | TGTGCCAGCAGCAGCCGGGACAGGGTAAATTCACCCCTCCACTTT